This T cell receptor beta chain was documented in a study of shared clonotypes between healthy human individuals. Background on the study: CD4 naive and memory got three plates each, CD8 naive two, CD8 memory one. Study results and limitations: Roughly 4.7% was the fraction of naive CD4 clonotypes found shared across a few donors. Researchers sampled only blood; tissue repertoires likely differ.

CD45RO-negative, CCR7-selected cells formed the naive CD8 fraction, which excluded terminally differentiated effector memory CD45RA+ cells. Healthy HIV-negative adults with no recent acute infections or vaccinations were recruited as donors. Trimming removed 1 base at V and 6 bases at J, with 10 bases between. The CDR3 length is 14 residues. Germline V lookup: CDR1 SEHNR, CDR2 FQNEAQ (reference sequence). Clones were sequenced by immunoSEQ multiplex PCR, and TCRdb holds only the in-frame ones, with some missing. The sample includes about 2,100,000 clones, roughly 91% of them seen just once. About this clone: Its matching antigen is unknown. The sample contains more than one DNA sequence encoding this CDR3.

The sample consisted of naive CD8+ T cells from PBMCs. This clonotype was sampled from a man between 18 and 35 years old in good health. Some clones in this sample may be carry-over from other donors' samples. The chain has TRBV7-9 and TRBJ1-5; tentatively, D is TRBD1 (5 bases). The CDR3: CASSLGQGGQPQHF. The CDR3 DNA reads as TGTGCCAGCAGCTTAGGGCAGGGAGGTCAGCCCCAGCATTTT.